The rows below give T cell receptor beta chains drawn from one sample of a study of cytomegalovirus exposure and HLA in healthy donors. Method: immunoSEQ multiplex PCR; TCRdb's copy keeps in-frame clones and lacks some. The table has 150,000 to 200,000 clones, 65% to 85% seen once. The source material was PBMCs. These receptors were collected from a woman aged 30 to 39 in good health and CMV-seropositive. Each CDR3 is given with its conserved first and last residue. Fields, in order: V gene, clone size, J gene, D gene, CDR3 protein, CDR3 DNA. The D gene is left open where the match is weak. A clone size is listed for some rows: how often the clone was seen (once, few, many), or a class if it is expanded.

V gene: TRBV29-1; clone size: -; J gene: TRBJ2-7; D gene: TRBD1; CDR3 protein: CSVVGMPGQGYEQYF; CDR3 DNA: TGCAGCGTTGTGGGGATGCCGGGACAGGGCTACGAGCAGTACTTC
V gene: TRBV7-6; clone size: once; J gene: TRBJ2-1; D gene: TRBD2; CDR3 protein: CASSSGLAGGRKFF; CDR3 DNA: TGTGCCAGCAGCTCGGGACTAGCGGGGGGGCGTAAGTTCTTC
V gene: TRBV30; clone size: -; J gene: TRBJ1-1; D gene: -; CDR3 protein: CAWGRTQEAFF; CDR3 DNA: TGTGCCTGGGGACGGACTCAAGAAGCTTTCTTT
V gene: TRBV4-2; clone size: -; J gene: TRBJ2-1; D gene: -; CDR3 protein: CASSQDRKWAQFF; CDR3 DNA: TGTGCCAGCAGCCAAGATAGGAAGTGGGCGCAGTTCTTC
V gene: TRBV5-1; clone size: -; J gene: TRBJ1-1; D gene: -; CDR3 protein: CASSQNTEAFF; CDR3 DNA: TGCGCCAGCAGCCAGAACACTGAAGCTTTCTTT
V gene: TRBV2; clone size: -; J gene: TRBJ1-3; D gene: -; CDR3 protein: CASSETREATIYF; CDR3 DNA: TGTGCCAGCAGTGAGACGCGGGAGGCGACCATATATTTT
V gene: TRBV6-5; clone size: -; J gene: TRBJ1-6; D gene: TRBD1; CDR3 protein: CASSYSTGRMAPLHF; CDR3 DNA: TGTGCCAGCAGTTACTCGACAGGGAGAATGGCACCCCTCCACTTT
V gene: TRBV6-5; clone size: -; J gene: TRBJ1-4; D gene: -; CDR3 protein: CASRPSPRRNEKLFF; CDR3 DNA: TGTGCCAGCAGACCTTCCCCCAGGAGGAATGAAAAACTGTTTTTT
V gene: TRBV18; clone size: -; J gene: TRBJ2-7; D gene: -; CDR3 protein: CASSPITGSYEQYF; CDR3 DNA: TGTGCCAGCTCACCAATTACAGGATCCTACGAGCAGTACTTC
V gene: TRBV6-6; clone size: -; J gene: TRBJ1-1; D gene: TRBD1; CDR3 protein: CASSLGQDTEAFF; CDR3 DNA: TGTGCCAGCAGCCTAGGACAGGACACTGAAGCTTTCTTT
V gene: TRBV28; clone size: -; J gene: TRBJ1-2; D gene: -; CDR3 protein: CASSSVGGASDYGYTF; CDR3 DNA: TGTGCCAGCAGTTCCGTGGGGGGGGCATCCGACTATGGCTACACCTTC
V gene: TRBV18; clone size: -; J gene: TRBJ1-2; D gene: TRBD1; CDR3 protein: CASSPVGQGNGYTF; CDR3 DNA: TGTGCCAGCTCACCGGTTGGACAGGGTAATGGCTACACCTTC
V gene: TRBV11-3; clone size: -; J gene: TRBJ2-7; D gene: TRBD1; CDR3 protein: CASSLGPPGQGYEQYF; CDR3 DNA: TGTGCCAGCAGCTTAGGCCCTCCGGGACAGGGCTACGAGCAGTACTTC
V gene: TRBV11-2; clone size: -; J gene: TRBJ2-1; D gene: -; CDR3 protein: CASSLAPRHNEQFF; CDR3 DNA: TGTGCCAGCAGCTTAGCCCCGCGTCACAATGAGCAGTTCTTC
V gene: TRBV6-5; clone size: -; J gene: TRBJ1-2; D gene: -; CDR3 protein: CASRIRREGFGYTF; CDR3 DNA: TGTGCCAGCAGAATCCGTCGAGAGGGTTTTGGCTACACCTTC
V gene: TRBV27; clone size: -; J gene: TRBJ1-2; D gene: -; CDR3 protein: CASSPGGGGGGYTF; CDR3 DNA: TGTGCCAGCAGTCCCGGAGGCGGGGGCGGTGGCTACACCTTC
V gene: TRBV4-2; clone size: -; J gene: TRBJ2-4; D gene: TRBD2; CDR3 protein: CASSQGRGEAKNIQYF; CDR3 DNA: TGTGCCAGCAGCCAAGGACGGGGGGAGGCCAAAAACATTCAGTACTTC
V gene: TRBV21-1; clone size: -; J gene: TRBJ2-5; D gene: -; CDR3 protein: CASIFPSGEETQYF; CDR3 DNA: TGTGCCAGCATATTTCCCTCAGGGGAGGAGACCCAGTACTTC
V gene: TRBV4-2; clone size: -; J gene: TRBJ2-1; D gene: TRBD2; CDR3 protein: CASSQVAGSNEQFF; CDR3 DNA: TGTGCCAGCAGCCAAGTAGCGGGGAGTAATGAGCAGTTCTTC
V gene: TRBV9; clone size: -; J gene: TRBJ2-3; D gene: TRBD2; CDR3 protein: CASSVGGGRTDTQYF; CDR3 DNA: TGTGCCAGCAGCGTAGGCGGGGGGCGCACAGATACGCAGTATTTT
V gene: TRBV9; clone size: -; J gene: TRBJ2-3; D gene: TRBD2; CDR3 protein: CASSVGAGGPTDTQYF; CDR3 DNA: TGTGCCAGCAGCGTAGGAGCGGGGGGGCCCACAGATACGCAGTATTTT
V gene: TRBV15; clone size: -; J gene: TRBJ2-5; D gene: -; CDR3 protein: CATSRDSAVETQYF; CDR3 DNA: TGTGCCACCAGCAGAGATTCGGCGGTAGAGACCCAGTACTTC
V gene: TRBV2; clone size: few; J gene: TRBJ1-4; D gene: -; CDR3 protein: CASSPGGNEKLFF; CDR3 DNA: TGTGCCAGCTCACCGGGAGGAAATGAAAAACTGTTTTTT
V gene: TRBV7-9; clone size: few; J gene: TRBJ2-7; D gene: -; CDR3 protein: CASSLGLQGGYEQYF; CDR3 DNA: TGTGCCAGCAGCTTAGGCCTCCAGGGTGGTTACGAGCAGTACTTC
V gene: TRBV6-5; clone size: -; J gene: TRBJ2-7; D gene: -; CDR3 protein: CASSYAENLVEQYF; CDR3 DNA: TGTGCCAGCAGTTACGCGGAGAATCTTGTGGAGCAGTACTTC
V gene: TRBV10-3; clone size: -; J gene: TRBJ1-2; D gene: -; CDR3 protein: CAISNSSYGYTF; CDR3 DNA: TGTGCCATCAGTAATTCCAGCTATGGCTACACCTTC
V gene: TRBV4-2; clone size: -; J gene: TRBJ1-4; D gene: -; CDR3 protein: CASSQVGTLGLFF; CDR3 DNA: TGTGCCAGCAGCCAAGTCGGGACTTTGGGTCTGTTTTTT
V gene: TRBV4-3; clone size: few; J gene: TRBJ1-2; D gene: -; CDR3 protein: CASSHQRDLLGGYTF; CDR3 DNA: TGCGCCAGCAGCCACCAACGGGACTTGTTGGGTGGCTACACCTTC
V gene: TRBV7-9; clone size: -; J gene: TRBJ2-1; D gene: -; CDR3 protein: CASSLVSVFEQFF; CDR3 DNA: TGTGCCAGCAGCTTAGTGTCCGTTTTCGAGCAGTTCTTC
V gene: TRBV18; clone size: -; J gene: TRBJ1-1; D gene: -; CDR3 protein: CASSPPFNTEAFF; CDR3 DNA: TGTGCCAGCTCACCCCCATTTAACACTGAAGCTTTCTTT
V gene: TRBV5-1; clone size: -; J gene: TRBJ1-6; D gene: TRBD1; CDR3 protein: CASSWGTVPTSSYNSPLHF; CDR3 DNA: TGCGCCAGCAGCTGGGGGACAGTCCCAACCTCCTCCTATAATTCACCCCTCCACTTT
V gene: TRBV29-1; clone size: -; J gene: TRBJ2-2; D gene: -; CDR3 protein: CSVGYRGYPFNTGELFF; CDR3 DNA: TGCAGCGTTGGGTATCGGGGGTACCCCTTTAACACCGGGGAGCTGTTTTTT
V gene: TRBV5-6; clone size: -; J gene: TRBJ1-1; D gene: -; CDR3 protein: CASSLPYTEAFF; CDR3 DNA: TGTGCCAGCAGCTTGCCGTACACTGAAGCTTTCTTT
V gene: TRBV30; clone size: -; J gene: TRBJ1-4; D gene: TRBD1; CDR3 protein: CAWTGTGDLIGKLFF; CDR3 DNA: TGTGCCTGGACGGGGACAGGTGACCTAATAGGAAAACTGTTTTTT
V gene: TRBV6-7; clone size: -; J gene: TRBJ2-3; D gene: TRBD1; CDR3 protein: CASRPPGQGASDTQYF; CDR3 DNA: TGTGCCAGCAGACCCCCGGGACAGGGGGCATCAGATACGCAGTATTTT
V gene: TRBV29-1; clone size: -; J gene: TRBJ2-3; D gene: TRBD1; CDR3 protein: CSVVGTGDTDTQYF; CDR3 DNA: TGCAGCGTTGTAGGGACAGGGGACACAGATACGCAGTATTTT
V gene: TRBV28; clone size: -; J gene: TRBJ2-2; D gene: -; CDR3 protein: CASPSSVGELFF; CDR3 DNA: TGTGCCAGCCCCTCTTCGGTGGGGGAGCTGTTTTTT
V gene: TRBV4-2; clone size: -; J gene: TRBJ1-2; D gene: TRBD1; CDR3 protein: CASSRIGQGAGGYTF; CDR3 DNA: TGTGCCAGCAGCCGTATTGGACAGGGGGCTGGTGGCTACACCTTC
V gene: TRBV14; clone size: -; J gene: TRBJ1-6; D gene: -; CDR3 protein: CASSWSSYNSPLHF; CDR3 DNA: TGTGCCAGCAGCTGGAGCTCCTATAATTCACCCCTCCACTTT
V gene: TRBV7-2; clone size: -; J gene: TRBJ2-7; D gene: TRBD1; CDR3 protein: CASSFDRVTYEQYF; CDR3 DNA: TGTGCCAGCAGTTTCGACAGGGTTACCTACGAGCAGTACTTC
V gene: TRBV7-2; clone size: few; J gene: TRBJ2-7; D gene: TRBD1; CDR3 protein: CASSRDRGFHEQYF; CDR3 DNA: TGTGCCAGCAGCCGGGACAGGGGATTTCACGAGCAGTACTTC